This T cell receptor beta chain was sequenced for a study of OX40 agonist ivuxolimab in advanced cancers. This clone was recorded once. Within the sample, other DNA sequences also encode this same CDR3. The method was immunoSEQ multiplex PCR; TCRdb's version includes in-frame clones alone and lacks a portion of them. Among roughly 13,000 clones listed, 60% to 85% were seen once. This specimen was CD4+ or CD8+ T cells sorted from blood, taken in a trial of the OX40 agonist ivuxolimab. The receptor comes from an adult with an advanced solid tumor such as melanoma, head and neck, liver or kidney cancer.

DNA of the CDR3: TGTGCCAGCGTCGGACAGGGGGGTGGTATTGATGGCTACACCTTC. Residues: CASVGQGGGIDGYTF. V gene TRBV7-9 combines with J gene TRBJ1-2; 10 bases align to TRBD1. Germline CDR1 reads SEHNR; CDR2 reads FQNEAQ (reference sequence). The CDR3 is 15 residues long. V was clipped by 8 bases and J by 6 bases; unmatched bases: 12.